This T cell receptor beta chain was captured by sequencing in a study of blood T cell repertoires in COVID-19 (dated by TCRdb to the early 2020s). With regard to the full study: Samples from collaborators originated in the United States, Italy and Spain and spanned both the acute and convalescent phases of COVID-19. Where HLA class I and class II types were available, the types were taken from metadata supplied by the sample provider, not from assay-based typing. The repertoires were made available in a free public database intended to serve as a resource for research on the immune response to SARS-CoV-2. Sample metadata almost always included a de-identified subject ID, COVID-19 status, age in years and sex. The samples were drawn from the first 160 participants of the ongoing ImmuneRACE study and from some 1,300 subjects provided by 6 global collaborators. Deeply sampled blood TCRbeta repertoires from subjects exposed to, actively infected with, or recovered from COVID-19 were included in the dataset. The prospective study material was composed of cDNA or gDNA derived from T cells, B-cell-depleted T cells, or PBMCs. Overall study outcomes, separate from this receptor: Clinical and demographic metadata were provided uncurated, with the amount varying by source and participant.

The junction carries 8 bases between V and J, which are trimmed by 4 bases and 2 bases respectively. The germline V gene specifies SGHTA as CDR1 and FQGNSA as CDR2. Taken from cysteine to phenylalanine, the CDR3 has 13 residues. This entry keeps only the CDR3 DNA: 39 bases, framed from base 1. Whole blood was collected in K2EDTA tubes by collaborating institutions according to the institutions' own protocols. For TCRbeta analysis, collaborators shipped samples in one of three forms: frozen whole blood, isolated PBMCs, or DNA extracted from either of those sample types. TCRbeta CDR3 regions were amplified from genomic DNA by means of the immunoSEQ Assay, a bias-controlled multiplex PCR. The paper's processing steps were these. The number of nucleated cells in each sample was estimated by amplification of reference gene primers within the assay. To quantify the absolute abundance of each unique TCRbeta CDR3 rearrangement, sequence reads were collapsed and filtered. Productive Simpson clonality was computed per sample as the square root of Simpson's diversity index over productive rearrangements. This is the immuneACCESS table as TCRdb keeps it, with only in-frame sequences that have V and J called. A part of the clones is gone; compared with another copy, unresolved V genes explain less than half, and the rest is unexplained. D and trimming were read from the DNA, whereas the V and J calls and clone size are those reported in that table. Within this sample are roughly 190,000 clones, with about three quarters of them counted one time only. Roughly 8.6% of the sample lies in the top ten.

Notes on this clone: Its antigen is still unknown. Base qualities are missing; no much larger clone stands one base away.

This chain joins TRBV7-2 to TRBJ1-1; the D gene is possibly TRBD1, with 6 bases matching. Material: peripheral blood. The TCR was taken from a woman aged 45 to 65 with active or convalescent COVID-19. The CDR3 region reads CASSWTVNTEAFF. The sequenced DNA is TGTGCCAGCAGCTGGACAGTTAACACTGAAGCTTTCTTT.